One T cell receptor (beta chain) is described in this entry. Its antigen is unknown. The record has no base qualities; no much larger clone is one base away. Enrolling through a virtual design, the prospective study's participants ranged in age from roughly 18 to 89 years and lived across 20 to 30 United States geographic areas. To assign participants to cohorts, the prospective study relied on clinical history that participants themselves reported in a screening survey and a study questionnaire. A participant counted as exposed if, within 2 weeks of entering the study, that participant had been in contact with someone who had a PCR-confirmed or clinician-diagnosed COVID-19 case. Each participant in the prospective study had whole blood, serum and a nasopharyngeal or oropharyngeal swab collected by mobile phlebotomists. Participants in the prospective study had the option to provide additional blood draws and questionnaires over an approximately 2-month period. Before DNA extraction, prospective study blood samples were shipped either frozen or at room temperature.

The data belong to a study of blood T cell repertoires in COVID-19 (dated by TCRdb to between 2020 and 2021). Looking at the study overall: Samples from collaborators originated in the United States, Italy and Spain and spanned both the acute and convalescent phases of COVID-19. The material from the prospective study consisted of cDNA or gDNA derived from T cells, B-cell-depleted T cells, or PBMCs. The dataset comprised deeply sampled blood TCRbeta repertoires from subjects exposed to, actively infected with, or recovered from COVID-19. The repertoires were made available in a free public database intended to serve as a resource for research on the immune response to SARS-CoV-2. Samples came from the ongoing ImmuneRACE study (first 160 participants) plus 1,254 subjects from 6 global collaborators. Nearly every sample came with metadata listing a de-identified subject ID, COVID-19 status, age in years and sex. Where available, HLA class I and class II types were taken from metadata supplied by the sample provider and were not determined by assay-based typing.

The immunoSEQ Assay, a bias-controlled multiplex PCR, was used to amplify TCRbeta CDR3 regions from genomic DNA. The published analysis was carried out like this. Nucleated cell counts per sample were estimated from amplification of reference gene primers within the assay. To quantify the absolute abundance of each unique TCRbeta CDR3 rearrangement, sequence reads were collapsed and filtered. For each sample, productive Simpson clonality was calculated as the square root of Simpson's diversity index across productive rearrangements. The table comes from immuneACCESS by way of TCRdb, which keeps in-frame sequences with V and J called. Part of the clones is missing from these tables; in studies checked, under half for an unresolved V gene and the rest for unknown reasons. The D gene and trimming were derived from the DNA, and the V and J assignments and clone size from that table. This sample gives some 190,000 clones in total; approximately 80% of them show up just once. Roughly 14% of the sample is taken by the ten largest.

General study outcomes and caveats: The amount of clinical and demographic metadata varied by source and participant and was provided uncurated.

Sequenced sample: PBMCs or T cells enriched from blood (not recorded which). The clonotype originates from a man between 60 and 75 years old who had been exposed to COVID-19.

For the CDR3, the sequence is CASSVGTAGSPLHF. The DNA sequence follows: TGTGCCAGCAGTGTCGGCACAGCGGGTTCACCCCTCCACTTT. The chain is assembled from TRBV6-4 and TRBJ1-6, with no D gene named confidently. The CDR3 runs 14 residues from the cysteine to the phenylalanine. This entry keeps only the CDR3 DNA: 42 bases, framed from base 1. The germline ends are 13 bases apart after V is trimmed by 4 bases and J by 9 bases. For CDR1 and CDR2, the germline V gene lists MRHNA and SNTAGT.